Listed below are T cell receptor beta chains from one sample, sequenced in a study of shared clonotypes between healthy human individuals. The method was immunoSEQ multiplex PCR; TCRdb's version includes in-frame clones alone and lacks a portion of them. Here the sample spans some 680,000 clones, roughly 73% being singletons. The sequencing sample was made of memory CD4+ T cells sorted from blood. Receptor source: a woman in her twenties or thirties in good health. Each CDR3 is given with its conserved first and last residue. The order of the fields is clone size, D gene, V gene, J gene, CDR3 DNA, CDR3 protein. A D gene is named only where the DNA matches it firmly. Size tells how often a clone was seen (once, few, many) or the class of an expanded clone, and some rows leave it out.

abundance: .; d_gene: .; v_gene: TRBV2; j_gene: TRBJ1-1; CDR3nt: TGTGCCAGCAGTGAGATTGACAGCCCCACTGAAGCTTTCTTT; CDR3aa: CASSEIDSPTEAFF
abundance: .; d_gene: .; v_gene: TRBV5-1; j_gene: TRBJ1-4; CDR3nt: TGCGCCAGCAGCCCCAGCGATCCTAATGAAAAACTGTTTTTT; CDR3aa: CASSPSDPNEKLFF
abundance: .; d_gene: TRBD2; v_gene: TRBV28; j_gene: TRBJ2-7; CDR3nt: TGTGCCAGCAGTTCGTCCGGACTAGCGGGATCTAAGCAGTACTTC; CDR3aa: CASSSSGLAGSKQYF
abundance: .; d_gene: .; v_gene: TRBV28; j_gene: TRBJ1-2; CDR3nt: TGTGCCAGCAACGAACAAGCTAGGGGCTACACCTTC; CDR3aa: CASNEQARGYTF
abundance: .; d_gene: TRBD1; v_gene: TRBV2; j_gene: TRBJ2-2; CDR3nt: TGTGCCAGCAGCCGGGAACAGGGGGCGAACACCGGGGAGCTGTTTTTT; CDR3aa: CASSREQGANTGELFF
abundance: .; d_gene: TRBD1; v_gene: TRBV2; j_gene: TRBJ2-1; CDR3nt: TGTGCCAGCAACTTGGACAGGGGGTTTAATGAGCAGTTCTTC; CDR3aa: CASNLDRGFNEQFF
abundance: .; d_gene: .; v_gene: TRBV29-1; j_gene: TRBJ1-5; CDR3nt: TGCAGCGTCCGGGACACCGATCAGCCCCAGCATTTT; CDR3aa: CSVRDTDQPQHF
abundance: .; d_gene: TRBD2; v_gene: TRBV27; j_gene: TRBJ2-7; CDR3nt: TGTGCCAGCAGTTTTGCGGCTAGCGGTGTGCAGTACTTC; CDR3aa: CASSFAASGVQYF
abundance: .; d_gene: TRBD1; v_gene: TRBV7-9; j_gene: TRBJ2-5; CDR3nt: TGTGCCAGCAGCTTAGCAGTATCCTGGGACAGGGGGCGCGAGACCCAGTACTTC; CDR3aa: CASSLAVSWDRGRETQYF
abundance: .; d_gene: .; v_gene: TRBV6-1; j_gene: TRBJ1-1; CDR3nt: TGTGCCAGCAGTGAAGGTCGAAACAGGGTAGACACTGAAGCTTTCTTT; CDR3aa: CASSEGRNRVDTEAFF
abundance: .; d_gene: .; v_gene: TRBV5-1; j_gene: TRBJ1-4; CDR3nt: TGCGCCAGCAGCTTGGGGACTGCGCCGAATGAAAAACTGTTTTTT; CDR3aa: CASSLGTAPNEKLFF
abundance: few; d_gene: .; v_gene: TRBV20-1; j_gene: TRBJ2-7; CDR3nt: TGCAGTGCTCCGCGGGACCACGAGCAGTACTTC; CDR3aa: CSAPRDHEQYF
abundance: once; d_gene: .; v_gene: TRBV29-1; j_gene: TRBJ1-1; CDR3nt: TGCAGCGTTGAACTGGACACCCTAGTCGGTTTCTTT; CDR3aa: CSVELDTLVGFF
abundance: .; d_gene: TRBD2; v_gene: TRBV4-1; j_gene: TRBJ2-7; CDR3nt: TGCGCCAGCAGCCAAGTAGGGCGGGAGGTGAGTCGCGAGCAGTACTTC; CDR3aa: CASSQVGREVSREQYF
abundance: .; d_gene: .; v_gene: TRBV10-1; j_gene: TRBJ2-2; CDR3nt: TGCGCCAGCAGTGGCCTGGGGACCGGGGAGCTGTTTTTT; CDR3aa: CASSGLGTGELFF
abundance: once; d_gene: TRBD1; v_gene: TRBV18; j_gene: TRBJ1-2; CDR3nt: TGTGCCAGCTCACTTACAGGCGAACAGGGGGCCAGTGGCTACACCTTC; CDR3aa: CASSLTGEQGASGYTF
abundance: .; d_gene: .; v_gene: TRBV5-1; j_gene: TRBJ2-3; CDR3nt: TGCGCCAGCAGCGCGACTACGGATCGCACAGATACGCAGTATTTT; CDR3aa: CASSATTDRTDTQYF
abundance: few; d_gene: .; v_gene: TRBV6-7; j_gene: TRBJ2-4; CDR3nt: TGTGCCAGCGGGGGAAACTTAGCCAAAAACATTCAGTACTTC; CDR3aa: CASGGNLAKNIQYF
abundance: .; d_gene: TRBD2; v_gene: TRBV11-2; j_gene: TRBJ2-1; CDR3nt: TGTGCCAGCAGCTCGACTAGCGTCGGGGGCAATGAGCAGTTCTTC; CDR3aa: CASSSTSVGGNEQFF
abundance: .; d_gene: .; v_gene: TRBV4-2; j_gene: TRBJ2-3; CDR3nt: TGTGCCAGCAGCCAGGTTGGGCAGGGCGCAGATACGCAGTATTTT; CDR3aa: CASSQVGQGADTQYF
abundance: .; d_gene: TRBD2; v_gene: TRBV18; j_gene: TRBJ2-3; CDR3nt: TGTGCCAGCTCAGGGACTACACCACAGATTCGGGGGACAGATACGCAGTATTTT; CDR3aa: CASSGTTPQIRGTDTQYF
abundance: .; d_gene: .; v_gene: TRBV10-2; j_gene: TRBJ1-1; CDR3nt: TGCGCCAGCAGTGAGTCGGAAGGCACTGAAGCTTTCTTT; CDR3aa: CASSESEGTEAFF
abundance: .; d_gene: TRBD2; v_gene: TRBV6-5; j_gene: TRBJ2-7; CDR3nt: TGTGCCAGCAGTTACTCCGGGAGGGGAGGCAGGAAGCAGTACTTC; CDR3aa: CASSYSGRGGRKQYF
abundance: .; d_gene: .; v_gene: TRBV15; j_gene: TRBJ2-7; CDR3nt: TGTGCCACCAGCAGGGAGCGGGACAAAACCTACGAGCAGTACTTC; CDR3aa: CATSRERDKTYEQYF
abundance: .; d_gene: .; v_gene: TRBV19; j_gene: TRBJ2-2; CDR3nt: TGTGCCAGTAGTATCATGGATGGCACCGGGGAGCTGTTTTTT; CDR3aa: CASSIMDGTGELFF
abundance: .; d_gene: .; v_gene: TRBV28; j_gene: TRBJ2-5; CDR3nt: TGTGCCAGCAGTTTATCAGGGATCCAAGAGACCCAGTACTTC; CDR3aa: CASSLSGIQETQYF
abundance: .; d_gene: .; v_gene: TRBV19; j_gene: TRBJ2-6; CDR3nt: TGTGCCAGTAGTATAGGGTCGACCTTCTCTGGGGCCAACGTCCTGACTTTC; CDR3aa: CASSIGSTFSGANVLTF
abundance: .; d_gene: .; v_gene: TRBV15; j_gene: TRBJ2-3; CDR3nt: TGTGCCACCAGCAGAGATTCTAGGCTCACAGATACGCAGTATTTT; CDR3aa: CATSRDSRLTDTQYF
abundance: few; d_gene: .; v_gene: TRBV27; j_gene: TRBJ2-2; CDR3nt: TGTGCCAGCAGTTTTTTAGGGCAGCTAAACACCGGGGAGCTGTTTTTT; CDR3aa: CASSFLGQLNTGELFF
abundance: .; d_gene: .; v_gene: TRBV6-5; j_gene: TRBJ1-1; CDR3nt: TGTGCCAGCAGCCCCCTCTCGGGGAGGTTAGCTTTCTTT; CDR3aa: CASSPLSGRLAFF
abundance: .; d_gene: .; v_gene: TRBV4-1; j_gene: TRBJ1-2; CDR3nt: TGCGCCAGCAGCGATCAGGTACAGTCCTATGGCTACACCTTC; CDR3aa: CASSDQVQSYGYTF
abundance: .; d_gene: TRBD1; v_gene: TRBV19; j_gene: TRBJ1-5; CDR3nt: TGTGCCAGTAGGAACGACAGGGGGCCAAATCAGCCCCAGCATTTT; CDR3aa: CASRNDRGPNQPQHF
abundance: .; d_gene: .; v_gene: TRBV15; j_gene: TRBJ2-5; CDR3nt: TGTGCCACCAGCAGAGATGGATTGGGGATCCAAGAGACCCAGTACTTC; CDR3aa: CATSRDGLGIQETQYF
abundance: .; d_gene: TRBD1; v_gene: TRBV4-1; j_gene: TRBJ2-3; CDR3nt: TGCGCCAGCAGCCATCCAGGGGGACGCACAGATACGCAGTATTTT; CDR3aa: CASSHPGGRTDTQYF
abundance: .; d_gene: .; v_gene: TRBV15; j_gene: TRBJ1-2; CDR3nt: TGTGCCACCAGCAGTGCCGTTATCAGGGGTAGTGGCTACACCTTC; CDR3aa: CATSSAVIRGSGYTF
abundance: .; d_gene: TRBD2; v_gene: TRBV19; j_gene: TRBJ2-1; CDR3nt: TGTGCCAGTAGTATTCGTCCTAGCGGGAGCTCCTACAATGAGCAGTTCTTC; CDR3aa: CASSIRPSGSSYNEQFF
abundance: .; d_gene: .; v_gene: TRBV7-2; j_gene: TRBJ2-7; CDR3nt: TGTGCCAGCAGCTTAAGTGGAGGGGGGACAGAGCTTTACGAGCAGTACTTC; CDR3aa: CASSLSGGGTELYEQYF
abundance: many; d_gene: .; v_gene: TRBV5-1; j_gene: TRBJ2-7; CDR3nt: TGCGCCAGCAAATCTCGTTCAGGGGCTATCAACGAGCAGTACTTC; CDR3aa: CASKSRSGAINEQYF
abundance: .; d_gene: TRBD1; v_gene: TRBV29-1; j_gene: TRBJ1-1; CDR3nt: TGCAGCATACGAAAGGGACAGGGCAGCTTAGTGGGTGAAGCTTTCTTT; CDR3aa: CSIRKGQGSLVGEAFF
abundance: .; d_gene: .; v_gene: TRBV10-3; j_gene: TRBJ2-1; CDR3nt: TGTGCCATCAGTGGATACTTTAGCGGTTCCACTAACAATGAGCAGTTCTTC; CDR3aa: CAISGYFSGSTNNEQFF
abundance: .; d_gene: TRBD2; v_gene: TRBV27; j_gene: TRBJ2-5; CDR3nt: TGTGCCAGCAGTTTCCGCGGGACTAGCGGGAGGGCCGGGGAGACCCAGTACTTC; CDR3aa: CASSFRGTSGRAGETQYF
abundance: .; d_gene: .; v_gene: TRBV6-1; j_gene: TRBJ1-5; CDR3nt: TGTGCCAGCAGTGAACCAACTGCGGGTCAGCCCCAGCATTTT; CDR3aa: CASSEPTAGQPQHF
abundance: .; d_gene: .; v_gene: TRBV28; j_gene: TRBJ1-1; CDR3nt: TGTGCCAGCAGTTTTAGGCAACTCACTGAAGCTTTCTTT; CDR3aa: CASSFRQLTEAFF
abundance: .; d_gene: .; v_gene: TRBV2; j_gene: TRBJ2-7; CDR3nt: TGTGCCAGCGATAGACAGAAGGGCTACGAGCAGTACTTC; CDR3aa: CASDRQKGYEQYF
abundance: .; d_gene: .; v_gene: TRBV25-1; j_gene: TRBJ2-1; CDR3nt: TGTGCCAGCAGTGAATCAAGACTTAAAGGCGATGAGCAGTTCTTC; CDR3aa: CASSESRLKGDEQFF
abundance: .; d_gene: .; v_gene: TRBV6-1; j_gene: TRBJ1-2; CDR3nt: TGTGCCAGCAGTGTGTCAGGGGTGGACTATGGCTACACCTTC; CDR3aa: CASSVSGVDYGYTF
abundance: .; d_gene: .; v_gene: TRBV20-1; j_gene: TRBJ1-3; CDR3nt: TGCAGTGCTTCCGACGGCGACACCATATATTTT; CDR3aa: CSASDGDTIYF
abundance: .; d_gene: .; v_gene: TRBV5-1; j_gene: TRBJ2-3; CDR3nt: TGCGCCAGCAGCCACGATAGGGACGGTACGCAGTATTTT; CDR3aa: CASSHDRDGTQYF
abundance: .; d_gene: .; v_gene: TRBV5-8; j_gene: TRBJ2-7; CDR3nt: TGTGCCAGCAATGGGGTCGGGGAGCAGTACTTC; CDR3aa: CASNGVGEQYF
abundance: .; d_gene: .; v_gene: TRBV5-8; j_gene: TRBJ2-5; CDR3nt: TGTGCCAGCAGCCCGGGGGCCAGGCCCCAAGAGACCCAGTACTTC; CDR3aa: CASSPGARPQETQYF
abundance: .; d_gene: .; v_gene: TRBV7-3; j_gene: TRBJ1-2; CDR3nt: TGTGCCAGCAGTGATAGGGGTGGTGGCTACACCTTC; CDR3aa: CASSDRGGGYTF
abundance: .; d_gene: .; v_gene: TRBV4-2; j_gene: TRBJ2-7; CDR3nt: TGTGCCAGCAGCCAAGATCGTCTCCCTTCAGGGTACGAGCAGTACTTC; CDR3aa: CASSQDRLPSGYEQYF
abundance: .; d_gene: .; v_gene: TRBV10-1; j_gene: TRBJ2-7; CDR3nt: TGCGCCAGCAGTGATGAAAGGGCACCCTACGAGCAGTACTTC; CDR3aa: CASSDERAPYEQYF
abundance: .; d_gene: .; v_gene: TRBV5-1; j_gene: TRBJ2-7; CDR3nt: TGCGCCAGCAGCCAGGAGGGGGAGGGCGACGAGCAGTACTTC; CDR3aa: CASSQEGEGDEQYF
abundance: few; d_gene: .; v_gene: TRBV7-9; j_gene: TRBJ1-2; CDR3nt: TGTGCCAGCAGCTTAAATCGGGACTTCAACTATGGCTACACCTTC; CDR3aa: CASSLNRDFNYGYTF
abundance: .; d_gene: .; v_gene: TRBV7-8; j_gene: TRBJ1-1; CDR3nt: TGTGCCAGCAGCTTCGAAGGGATGAACACTGAAGCTTTCTTT; CDR3aa: CASSFEGMNTEAFF
abundance: .; d_gene: .; v_gene: TRBV18; j_gene: TRBJ1-1; CDR3nt: TGTGCCAGCCGACCGACGTTGAACACTGAAGCTTTCTTC; CDR3aa: CASRPTLNTEAFF
abundance: few; d_gene: .; v_gene: TRBV10-3; j_gene: TRBJ2-6; CDR3nt: TGTGCCATTCCCCGGGACACCAGAATTGGGGCCAACGTCCTGACTTTC; CDR3aa: CAIPRDTRIGANVLTF
abundance: .; d_gene: .; v_gene: TRBV7-9; j_gene: TRBJ2-1; CDR3nt: TGTGCCAGCAGCCCCGGGCAGCCTCCGACCAATGAGCAGTTCTTC; CDR3aa: CASSPGQPPTNEQFF